The rows below give T cell receptor beta chains drawn from one sample of a study of early T cells in non-severe SARS-CoV-2 infection. TCRdb reprocessed the 5' RACE reads via MiXCR and lists one record per CDR3 protein. The sample yields fewer than 35,000 distinct CDR3 sequences, approximately 9.2% seen once. Sequenced input: whole blood. The source is an adult who was a healthcare worker with PCR-confirmed SARS-CoV-2 infection or an uninfected control (not recorded which). The CDR3 runs from the conserved cysteine through the conserved F or W. Each record gives: D gene, J gene, clone size, V gene, CDR3 protein, CDR3 DNA. The D gene is left open where the match is weak. The listing skips clone size in some rows; elsewhere it reads once, few, many or a size class.

D: NA; J: TRBJ1-3; size: NA; V: TRBV12-5; CDR3: CASGSGNTIYF; DNA: TGTGCTAGTGGTTCCGGAAACACCATATATTTT
D: NA; J: TRBJ1-5; size: NA; V: TRBV6-2/TRBV6-3; CDR3: CASSVGWGAHSHF; DNA: NA
D: NA; J: TRBJ1-6; size: NA; V: TRBV18; CDR3: CASSQGTGNSPLHF; DNA: TGTGCCAGCTCACAGGGTACAGGCAATTCACCCCTCCACTTT
D: NA; J: TRBJ1-1; size: many; V: TRBV18; CDR3: CASSPHGQSALYKAFF; DNA: TGTGCCAGCTCACCACACGGACAGTCTGCGTTGTACAAAGCTTTCTTT
D: NA; J: TRBJ2-3; size: NA; V: TRBV20-1; CDR3: CSAHPTTSGRVDTQYF; DNA: TGCAGTGCTCACCCCACCACAAGCGGCCGGGTGGATACGCAGTATTTT
D: TRBD2; J: TRBJ2-7; size: NA; V: TRBV20-1; CDR3: CSARDASGGSYEQYF; DNA: TGCAGTGCTAGAGATGCCAGCGGGGGCTCCTACGAGCAGTACTTC
D: NA; J: TRBJ2-4; size: many; V: TRBV10-3; CDR3: CAISGMARGDIQYF; DNA: TGTGCCATCAGTGGAATGGCCAGGGGGGACATTCAGTACTTC
D: NA; J: TRBJ2-1; size: NA; V: TRBV7-6; CDR3: CASSLSVGSYNEQFF; DNA: TGTGCCAGCAGCTTAAGTGTTGGCTCCTACAATGAGCAGTTCTTC
D: NA; J: TRBJ2-5; size: NA; V: TRBV10-3; CDR3: CAISENNQETQYF; DNA: TGTGCCATCAGTGAGAACAACCAAGAGACCCAGTACTTC
D: TRBD1; J: TRBJ1-1; size: many; V: TRBV30; CDR3: CAWSKGQGGRGTEAFF; DNA: TGTGCCTGGAGTAAGGGACAGGGAGGGAGGGGCACTGAAGCTTTCTTT
D: TRBD2; J: TRBJ2-5; size: many; V: TRBV29-1; CDR3: CSVRDTSGEYF; DNA: TGCAGCGTGAGGGATACTAGCGGAGAGTACTTC
D: NA; J: TRBJ2-7; size: many; V: TRBV2; CDR3: CASSEPFTLEQYF; DNA: TGTGCCAGCAGTGAACCTTTTACCCTCGAGCAGTACTTC
D: NA; J: TRBJ2-2; size: many; V: TRBV7-2; CDR3: CASSLRGPTTGELFF; DNA: TGTGCCAGCAGCTTACGGGGGCCCACCACCGGGGAGCTGTTTTTT
D: NA; J: TRBJ2-6; size: NA; V: TRBV24-1; CDR3: CATSDSIQAGANVLTF; DNA: TGTGCCACCAGTGATTCTATTCAGGCTGGGGCCAACGTCCTGACTTTC
D: TRBD1; J: TRBJ1-1; size: NA; V: TRBV7-2; CDR3: CASSLDRGRAEAFF; DNA: TGTGCCAGCAGCCTCGACAGGGGGCGGGCTGAAGCTTTCTTT
D: NA; J: TRBJ1-3; size: few; V: TRBV2; CDR3: CASRPPGSGNTIYF; DNA: TGTGCCAGCAGACCCCCAGGCTCTGGAAACACCATATATTTT
D: NA; J: TRBJ1-1; size: many; V: TRBV10-1; CDR3: CASSREWDTEAFF; DNA: TGCGCCAGCAGCAGGGAATGGGATACTGAAGCTTTCTTT
D: NA; J: TRBJ1-1; size: NA; V: TRBV5-6; CDR3: CASSSLRLDLNTEAFF; DNA: TGTGCCAGCAGCTCTCTACGCCTGGACCTGAACACTGAAGCTTTCTTT
D: NA; J: TRBJ2-1; size: many; V: TRBV6-4; CDR3: CASSDSASRSSYNEQFF; DNA: TGTGCCAGCAGTGACTCTGCTTCAAGGAGCTCCTACAATGAGCAGTTCTTC
D: NA; J: TRBJ2-3; size: many; V: TRBV27; CDR3: CASSFWGEDTQYF; DNA: TGTGCCAGCAGTTTTTGGGGTGAGGATACGCAGTATTTT
D: NA; J: TRBJ1-1; size: many; V: TRBV18; CDR3: CASSYARNMNTEAFF; DNA: TGTGCCAGCTCATATGCACGGAACATGAACACTGAAGCTTTCTTT
D: NA; J: TRBJ1-6; size: many; V: TRBV30; CDR3: CAWSMGVESDSPLHF; DNA: TGTGCCTGGAGTATGGGGGTGGAATCGGATTCACCCCTCCACTTT
D: NA; J: TRBJ2-7; size: few; V: TRBV14; CDR3: CASSQDPGSGQYF; DNA: TGTGCCAGCAGCCAAGACCCGGGGTCCGGGCAGTACTTC
D: NA; J: TRBJ2-1; size: many; V: TRBV18; CDR3: CASSPPGYNEQFF; DNA: TGTGCCAGCTCACCACCGGGCTACAATGAGCAGTTCTTC
D: TRBD1; J: TRBJ1-6; size: few; V: TRBV6-6; CDR3: CASSYSTVTGGPLHF; DNA: TGTGCCAGCAGTTACTCTACTGTGACAGGGGGCCCCCTCCACTTT
D: NA; J: TRBJ1-4; size: many; V: TRBV20-1; CDR3: CSARPAGRPNEKLFF; DNA: TGCAGTGCGCGTCCCGCGGGACGACCTAATGAAAAACTGTTTTTT
D: TRBD1; J: TRBJ1-5; size: many; V: TRBV6-6; CDR3: CASSTTGSFQPQHF; DNA: TGTGCCAGCAGTACGACAGGGTCCTTTCAGCCCCAGCATTTT
D: NA; J: TRBJ1-1; size: medium-sized; V: TRBV10-3; CDR3: CAISGKNGNTEAFF; DNA: TGTGCCATCAGTGGGAAAAACGGGAACACTGAAGCTTTCTTT
D: NA; J: TRBJ1-2; size: many; V: TRBV7-2; CDR3: CASSQHDSSTGYTF; DNA: TGTGCCAGCAGCCAACACGACAGCTCCACGGGCTACACCTTC
D: TRBD2; J: TRBJ2-5; size: many; V: TRBV12-3/TRBV12-4; CDR3: CASRTGLAVETQYF; DNA: TGTGCCAGCAGAACGGGACTAGCGGTAGAGACCCAGTACTTC
D: NA; J: TRBJ1-1; size: many; V: TRBV18; CDR3: CASSPGGFGNTEAFF; DNA: TGTGCCAGCTCACCAGGGGGCTTCGGGAACACTGAAGCTTTCTTT
D: NA; J: TRBJ1-1; size: many; V: TRBV27; CDR3: CASSSRERDTEAFF; DNA: TGTGCCAGCAGTTCACGGGAACGTGACACTGAAGCTTTCTTT
D: TRBD1; J: TRBJ1-5; size: NA; V: TRBV25-1; CDR3: CASGWTGLNQPQHF; DNA: TGTGCCAGCGGCTGGACAGGGTTGAATCAGCCCCAGCATTTT
D: TRBD1; J: TRBJ1-6; size: many; V: TRBV27; CDR3: CASSYRADRGSIDSPLHF; DNA: TGTGCCAGCAGTTATAGGGCGGACAGGGGGTCGATAGATTCACCCCTCCACTTT
D: NA; J: TRBJ2-3; size: few; V: TRBV7-2; CDR3: CASRALQGTQYF; DNA: TGTGCCAGCAGAGCCCTCCAGGGTACGCAGTATTTT
D: TRBD2; J: TRBJ2-3; size: many; V: TRBV3-1; CDR3: CAISLSGGTDTQYF; DNA: TGTGCCATCTCCCTTAGCGGGGGAACAGATACGCAGTATTTT
D: NA; J: TRBJ1-1; size: many; V: TRBV6-4; CDR3: CASTPSPGNTEAFF; DNA: TGTGCCAGCACCCCCAGTCCGGGGAACACTGAAGCTTTCTTT
D: NA; J: TRBJ1-5; size: NA; V: TRBV19; CDR3: CASSPLRGGNNQPQHF; DNA: TGTGCCAGTAGCCCACTCCGAGGTGGGAACAATCAGCCCCAGCATTTT
D: NA; J: TRBJ1-1; size: many; V: TRBV2; CDR3: CASSETGQTEAFF; DNA: TGTGCCAGCAGTGAAACAGGGCAGACTGAAGCTTTCTTT
D: NA; J: TRBJ1-4; size: many; V: TRBV12-3/TRBV12-4; CDR3: CASSGGTLNEKLFF; DNA: TGTGCCAGCAGTGGGGGAACCCTTAATGAAAAACTGTTTTTT
D: NA; J: TRBJ1-2; size: few; V: TRBV3-1; CDR3: CASSQEGGYTF; DNA: TGTGCCAGCAGCCAAGAAGGTGGCTACACCTTC
D: NA; J: TRBJ2-5; size: many; V: TRBV20-1; CDR3: CSARDPREETQYF; DNA: TGCAGTGCTAGAGATCCCAGGGAAGAGACCCAGTACTTC
D: NA; J: TRBJ1-6; size: NA; V: TRBV7-2; CDR3: CASSQWGVKGNSPLHF; DNA: TGTGCCAGCAGCCAGTGGGGGGTAAAGGGAAATTCACCCCTCCACTTT
D: TRBD1; J: TRBJ2-7; size: many; V: TRBV18; CDR3: CASSPRTGAYEQYF; DNA: TGTGCCAGCTCACCTCGGACAGGTGCCTACGAGCAGTACTTC
D: NA; J: TRBJ2-2; size: few; V: TRBV20-1; CDR3: CSAGLQNTGELFF; DNA: TGCAGTGCAGGACTCCAGAACACCGGGGAGCTGTTTTTT
D: NA; J: TRBJ2-1; size: many; V: TRBV5-4; CDR3: CASSPRGVTGRWQFF; DNA: TGTGCCAGCAGCCCGAGGGGGGTCACTGGTCGGTGGCAGTTCTTC
D: NA; J: TRBJ1-3; size: medium-sized; V: TRBV4-3; CDR3: CASSQWGGNTIYF; DNA: TGCGCCAGCAGCCAATGGGGTGGAAACACCATATATTTT
D: NA; J: TRBJ2-4; size: NA; V: TRBV12-2; CDR3: CASRLGQENGDLAKNIQYF; DNA: TGTGCAAGTCGCCTGGGACAGGAAAATGGGGATTTAGCCAAAAACATTCAGTACTTC
D: TRBD2; J: TRBJ2-1; size: NA; V: TRBV30; CDR3: CAWSVLLAGAANNNEQFF; DNA: TGTGCCTGGAGTGTACTGCTAGCGGGGGCCGCGAATAACAATGAACAGTTCTTC
D: TRBD2; J: TRBJ2-7; size: many; V: TRBV29-1; CDR3: CSVELAGAYSYEQYF; DNA: TGCAGCGTTGAACTAGCGGGGGCCTACTCCTACGAGCAGTACTTC